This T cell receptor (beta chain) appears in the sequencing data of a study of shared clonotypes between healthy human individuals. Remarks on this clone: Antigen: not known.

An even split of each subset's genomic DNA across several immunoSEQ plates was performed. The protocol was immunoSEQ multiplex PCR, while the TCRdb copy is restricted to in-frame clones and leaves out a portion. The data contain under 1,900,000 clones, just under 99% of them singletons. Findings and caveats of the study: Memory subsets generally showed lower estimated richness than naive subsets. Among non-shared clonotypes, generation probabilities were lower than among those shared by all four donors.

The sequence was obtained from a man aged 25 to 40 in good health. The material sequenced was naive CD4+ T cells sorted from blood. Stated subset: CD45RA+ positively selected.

CDR3 in DNA: TGTGCCAGCAGCGCGTACGGATCCTTTTCTAGCACAGATACGCAGTATTTT. Translating gives CASSAYGSFSSTDTQYF. The chain links TRBV25-1 to TRBJ2-3; the D is unclear. CDR3 size: 17 residues. The germline V gene encodes CDR1 MGHDK and CDR2 SYGVNS. V lost 6 bases to trimming and J lost 0 bases, with 19 bases between them.